Presented here are 3 T cell receptor beta chains from one specimen sequenced in a study of T cell responses to AZD1222 COVID-19 vaccine. The assay was immunoSEQ multiplex PCR, and TCRdb's table has in-frame clones only and misses some. The sample carries about 180,000 clones, 85% to 90% recorded once. The sequenced sample was peripheral blood, obtained on day 0 of AZD1222 vaccination. The receptors were sampled from an adult in good health.

This chain uses TRBV19 with TRBJ2-7, with TRBD2 identical over 7 bases. Germline loops: CDR1 LNHDA, CDR2 SQIVND (reference sequence). With V trimmed by 3 bases and J by 6 bases, 8 bases remained unmatched. The CDR3 covers 14 residues. CDR3 residues: CASSIVAGVGEQYF. CDR3 in DNA: TGTGCCAGTAGTATTGTCGCGGGAGTCGGCGAGCAGTACTTC.

The V call is TRBV27, the J call TRBJ1-6; D not resolved. Trimming pared 8 bases from V and 0 bases from J, leaving 8 bases between. From germline, CDR1 is MNHEY and CDR2 SMNVEV (reference sequence). The CDR3 spans 14 residues. The CDR3 loop reads CASRAGSYNSPLHF. CDR3 in DNA: TGTGCCAGCCGAGCGGGCTCCTATAATTCACCCCTCCACTTT.

V gene TRBV2 combines with J gene TRBJ1-5; D may be TRBD1 (5 bases). The germline V and J ends were trimmed by 6 bases and 4 bases, with 10 bases remaining between them. CDR1 and CDR2 (germline): SNHLY, FYNNEI. This CDR3 contains 13 residues. The CDR3 is CASRGGVNQPQHF. CDR3 coding DNA: TGTGCCAGCAGGGGAGGGGTTAATCAGCCCCAGCATTTT.